The rows below give T cell receptor beta chains drawn from one sample of a study of regulatory T cells in long-lasting Graves disease. TCRdb recomputed calls from the multiplex PCR reads with MiXCR, one row per CDR3 protein. The repertoire includes around 460,000 distinct CDR3 sequences, about 20% of them detected once, and under 15% sits in the top ten. The sample consisted of peripheral blood mononuclear cells (PBMCs), taken when the disease was refractory, from a patient treated with antithyroid drugs. These receptors were taken from a female donor with Graves disease. CDR3s leave out the opening cysteine and the closing phenylalanine or tryptophan. Fields, in order: V gene, CDR3 length, J gene, D gene, CDR3 protein. D genes are given only for firm matches.

V gene: TRBV7-9; CDR3 length: 10; J gene: TRBJ1-1; D gene: -; CDR3 protein: ASTSGRAEAF
V gene: TRBV27; CDR3 length: 13; J gene: TRBJ1-6; D gene: -; CDR3 protein: ASSLYGEENSPLH
V gene: TRBV13; CDR3 length: 15; J gene: TRBJ2-5; D gene: -; CDR3 protein: ASSARGWRLYQETQY
V gene: TRBV18; CDR3 length: 13; J gene: TRBJ1-2; D gene: -; CDR3 protein: ASSPLEDRNYGYT
V gene: TRBV12-3/TRBV12-4; CDR3 length: 12; J gene: TRBJ2-7; D gene: -; CDR3 protein: ATPLGPQSYEQY
V gene: TRBV6-2/TRBV6-3; CDR3 length: 16; J gene: TRBJ1-5; D gene: -; CDR3 protein: ASSYRGGTGAAAQPQH
V gene: TRBV18; CDR3 length: 12; J gene: TRBJ1-4; D gene: -; CDR3 protein: ASPPWSGEEKLF
V gene: TRBV7-9; CDR3 length: 13; J gene: TRBJ2-5; D gene: TRBD2; CDR3 protein: ASSFEAGGRETQY
V gene: TRBV7-9; CDR3 length: 12; J gene: TRBJ2-3; D gene: -; CDR3 protein: ASTLRDSTDTQY
V gene: TRBV11-2; CDR3 length: 14; J gene: TRBJ1-2; D gene: TRBD1; CDR3 protein: ASSLGGTGTGYGYT
V gene: TRBV7-3; CDR3 length: 13; J gene: -; D gene: -; CDR3 protein: ASSPMGSPGVEQF
V gene: TRBV12-3/TRBV12-4; CDR3 length: 11; J gene: TRBJ1-5; D gene: -; CDR3 protein: ASSLGEAQPQH
V gene: TRBV7-2; CDR3 length: 13; J gene: TRBJ1-3; D gene: -; CDR3 protein: ASSLAVSSGNTIY
V gene: TRBV12-3/TRBV12-4; CDR3 length: 10; J gene: TRBJ2-3; D gene: -; CDR3 protein: ASSSYSDTQY
V gene: TRBV14; CDR3 length: 14; J gene: TRBJ2-7; D gene: -; CDR3 protein: ASSHVMMALGGEQY
V gene: TRBV3-1; CDR3 length: 10; J gene: TRBJ2-7; D gene: -; CDR3 protein: ASSQGVLARY
V gene: TRBV12-3/TRBV12-4; CDR3 length: 13; J gene: TRBJ1-1; D gene: -; CDR3 protein: ASSPRQNMNTEAF
V gene: TRBV6-2/TRBV6-3; CDR3 length: 15; J gene: TRBJ2-1; D gene: -; CDR3 protein: ASSYSPPEGVFNEQF
V gene: TRBV7-2; CDR3 length: 13; J gene: TRBJ2-1; D gene: -; CDR3 protein: ASSLVTGVSREQF
V gene: TRBV4-1; CDR3 length: 15; J gene: TRBJ2-7; D gene: TRBD2; CDR3 protein: ASSQDGAGGPMDEQY
V gene: TRBV30; CDR3 length: 10; J gene: TRBJ1-1; D gene: -; CDR3 protein: AWSVVGAQAF
V gene: TRBV20-1; CDR3 length: 13; J gene: TRBJ1-6; D gene: TRBD1; CDR3 protein: SARGGQGTNSPLH
V gene: TRBV6-1; CDR3 length: 11; J gene: TRBJ2-5; D gene: TRBD1; CDR3 protein: ASERQGGETQY
V gene: TRBV11-3; CDR3 length: 12; J gene: TRBJ2-5; D gene: -; CDR3 protein: ASSSRDGKETQY
V gene: TRBV7-2; CDR3 length: 13; J gene: TRBJ2-2; D gene: -; CDR3 protein: ASSLMGGSTGELF
V gene: TRBV7-3; CDR3 length: 11; J gene: TRBJ2-7; D gene: -; CDR3 protein: ASSLTGSREQY
V gene: TRBV20-1; CDR3 length: 11; J gene: TRBJ2-1; D gene: -; CDR3 protein: SATGLLYNEQF
V gene: TRBV5-1; CDR3 length: 13; J gene: TRBJ2-2; D gene: TRBD1; CDR3 protein: ASSLRTGQTGELF
V gene: TRBV19; CDR3 length: 15; J gene: TRBJ1-1; D gene: -; CDR3 protein: ASSIGRQDYLNTEAF
V gene: TRBV7-6; CDR3 length: 15; J gene: TRBJ1-3; D gene: -; CDR3 protein: ASSLGPQGNSGNTIY
V gene: TRBV20-1; CDR3 length: 14; J gene: TRBJ2-5; D gene: TRBD2; CDR3 protein: SASMGSGGPWETQY
V gene: TRBV28; CDR3 length: 11; J gene: TRBJ1-6; D gene: -; CDR3 protein: ASSPNRVSPLH
V gene: TRBV19; CDR3 length: 13; J gene: TRBJ2-5; D gene: -; CDR3 protein: ASSKQGLHQETQY
V gene: TRBV20-1; CDR3 length: 13; J gene: TRBJ2-5; D gene: -; CDR3 protein: SASRGPGGQETQY
V gene: TRBV28; CDR3 length: 13; J gene: TRBJ2-2; D gene: -; CDR3 protein: ASSFTGGDTGELF
V gene: TRBV12-3/TRBV12-4; CDR3 length: 12; J gene: TRBJ2-7; D gene: -; CDR3 protein: ASSFGGIVSEQY
V gene: TRBV19; CDR3 length: 10; J gene: TRBJ2-2; D gene: -; CDR3 protein: ASSISAGELF
V gene: TRBV28; CDR3 length: 11; J gene: TRBJ1-1; D gene: -; CDR3 protein: ASRNKATGEAF
V gene: TRBV10-3; CDR3 length: 11; J gene: TRBJ2-2; D gene: TRBD2; CDR3 protein: AAGGRGAGELF
V gene: TRBV6-5; CDR3 length: 14; J gene: TRBJ2-2; D gene: TRBD1; CDR3 protein: ASSYPGGGQTGELF
V gene: TRBV5-1; CDR3 length: 9; J gene: TRBJ1-2; D gene: -; CDR3 protein: ASRAGRHYT
V gene: TRBV28; CDR3 length: 10; J gene: TRBJ1-1; D gene: -; CDR3 protein: ASGLFNTEAF
V gene: TRBV28; CDR3 length: 16; J gene: TRBJ2-4; D gene: TRBD1; CDR3 protein: ASSLSRQGILAKNIQY
V gene: TRBV6-5; CDR3 length: 10; J gene: TRBJ1-2; D gene: -; CDR3 protein: ASSFPGSGYT
V gene: TRBV7-2; CDR3 length: 15; J gene: TRBJ1-1; D gene: -; CDR3 protein: ASSLDGVGTGNTEAF
V gene: TRBV9; CDR3 length: 13; J gene: TRBJ2-2; D gene: TRBD1; CDR3 protein: ASSVETGVAGELF
V gene: TRBV12-3/TRBV12-4; CDR3 length: 11; J gene: TRBJ1-4; D gene: -; CDR3 protein: ASSFPLGSKLF
V gene: TRBV6-2/TRBV6-3; CDR3 length: 13; J gene: TRBJ2-1; D gene: -; CDR3 protein: ASSVTSNSYNEQF
V gene: TRBV25-1; CDR3 length: 13; J gene: TRBJ2-6; D gene: -; CDR3 protein: ASSGIRSGANVLT
V gene: TRBV29-1; CDR3 length: 10; J gene: TRBJ2-5; D gene: -; CDR3 protein: SVEGSRETQY
V gene: TRBV11-2; CDR3 length: 12; J gene: TRBJ1-2; D gene: -; CDR3 protein: ASSPPGGYYGYT
V gene: TRBV6-1; CDR3 length: 11; J gene: TRBJ2-7; D gene: TRBD1; CDR3 protein: ASSPGQVDEQY
V gene: TRBV12-3/TRBV12-4; CDR3 length: 11; J gene: TRBJ2-5; D gene: -; CDR3 protein: ASSLWGEETQY
V gene: TRBV6-1; CDR3 length: 13; J gene: TRBJ2-3; D gene: -; CDR3 protein: ASSEPGRVPDTQY
V gene: TRBV28; CDR3 length: 14; J gene: TRBJ2-1; D gene: TRBD1; CDR3 protein: ASSPLRGPSYNEQF